Below, 4 T cell receptor beta chains from the same sample are listed, as sequenced in a study of CD8+CD57+ T cells in acquired aplastic anemia. Profiling of TCR beta VDJ combinations and CDR3 sequences used genomic DNA as template. TCRdb re-analysed the reads in MiXCR, keeping a single row per CDR3 protein. The sample has about 400,000 distinct CDR3 sequences; roughly 64% are singletons. The source material was sorted CD4+, CD8+, or CD8+CD57+ T cells (not recorded which) from PBMCs. The receptors derive from a human donor in good health, serving as a control.

The chain couples TRBV19 to TRBJ1-2, with D possibly being TRBD1 (5 bases). Per germline, CDR1 LNHDA and CDR2 SQIVND (reference sequence). This CDR3 region has 14 residues. V was clipped by 7 bases and J by 5 bases, with 17 bases between them. CDR3 loop: CASTGGGRVYGYTF. CDR3 DNA: TGTGCCAGTACCGGAGGAGGCAGGGTATATGGCTACACCTTC.

This clonotype was recorded at least ten times. For the CDR3, the DNA is TGTGCCAGCAGTCCTCACTGGGACACGGGCTACACCTTC. Protein product: CASSPHWDTGYTF. The chain combines TRBV25-1 with TRBJ1-2; D perhaps matches TRBD1 (6 bases). This CDR3 spans 13 amino acids. The germline CDR1 and CDR2 sequences are MGHDK and SYGVNS. V was clipped by 5 bases and J by 8 bases, with 15 bases between them.

As to this clonotype: The junction does not match germline at one end; this may be a read error. The chain uses TRBV7-2 and TRBJ2-7; the D gene is possibly TRBD2 (7 bases). The length of the CDR3 is 14 residues. The germline CDR1 and CDR2 sequences are SGHTA and FQGNSA. The CDR3 DNA is TGTGCCAGCAGTTCACACGGGGGGCAGGTAGTCTATCACTTC. As protein: CASSSHGGQVVYHF.

This clonotype was recorded many times. CDR3 sequence (DNA): TGTGCCAGCAGAGATGACAGGGCCTCCTTTGGAAACACCATATATTTT. Translated: CASRDDRASFGNTIYF. This chain connects TRBV2 to TRBJ1-3; 7 nucleotides align to TRBD1. CDR3 length equals 16 residues. The junction had 11 bases not matched to a gene; V was cut back by 6 bases and J by 3 bases. CDR1 is SNHLY and CDR2 is FYNNEI in the germline V gene.